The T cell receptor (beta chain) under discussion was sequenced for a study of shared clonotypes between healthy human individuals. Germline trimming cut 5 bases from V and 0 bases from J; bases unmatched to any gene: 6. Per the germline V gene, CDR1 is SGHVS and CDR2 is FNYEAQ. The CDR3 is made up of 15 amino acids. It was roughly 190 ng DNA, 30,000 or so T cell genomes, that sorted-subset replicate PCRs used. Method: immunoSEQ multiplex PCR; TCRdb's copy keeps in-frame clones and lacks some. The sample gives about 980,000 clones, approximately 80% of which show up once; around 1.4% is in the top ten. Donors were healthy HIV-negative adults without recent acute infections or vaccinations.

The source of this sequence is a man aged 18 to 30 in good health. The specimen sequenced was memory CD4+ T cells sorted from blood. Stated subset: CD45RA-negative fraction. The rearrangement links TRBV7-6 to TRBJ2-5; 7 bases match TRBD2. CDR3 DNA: TGTGCCAGCAGCCACCCTAGCGGAAACCAAGAGACCCAGTACTTC. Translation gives CASSHPSGNQETQYF.